The 21 T cell receptor beta chains reported below all come from one sample, sequenced in a study of regulatory T cells in long-lasting Graves disease. Both iRepertoire HTBI primers and Arm-PCR of CDR3 regions were used to build the TCR beta libraries. TCRdb re-called the multiplex PCR reads through MiXCR, storing one row per CDR3 protein. The sample records approximately 390,000 distinct CDR3 sequences, around 15% being singletons. The time point is: newly diagnosed GD, antithyroid drugs for less than 3 months. PBMC-extracted RNA yielded the TCR library. These same data were also listed under a study on T cells in Graves' hyperthyroidism and ophthalmopathy.

Sequenced here: peripheral blood mononuclear cells (PBMCs), sampled at new diagnosis, from a patient treated with antithyroid drugs. The receptors stem from a woman between 18 and 29 years old with Graves disease.

This clonotype turned up a few times. The chain couples TRBV9 to TRBJ2-2, with 8 bases aligning to TRBD2. Germline CDR1 reads SGDLS; CDR2 reads YYNGEE. V dropped 3 bases and J dropped 11; count of bases not matched to a gene: 15. There are 16 residues in the CDR3. Written as DNA, the CDR3 is TGTGCCAGCAGCGCCCCTAAGAGCGGGGGCAGGGGCGAGCTGTTTTTT. Amino acids: CASSAPKSGGRGELFF.

In this sample, this clonotype turned up a few times. The chain carries TRBV4-3 and TRBJ1-4; unclear D gene. V shed 2 bases and J shed 10 bases, with 17 bases lying between them. The CDR3 is made up of 15 amino acids. CDR1 is LGHNA, CDR2 YSLEER, per germline. In nucleotides, the CDR3 is TGCGCCAGCAGCCAATCATGGACGGGAGTAGGAAAACTGTTTTTT. Protein product: CASSQSWTGVGKLFF.

There are many counts of this clonotype. The genes are TRBV30 and TRBJ1-1; D is unclear. V gave up 1 base and J gave up 11 bases, with 2 bases separating them. The CDR3 runs 8 residues. CDR1 is GTSNPN, CDR2 SVGIG, per germline (reference sequence). This chain's CDR3 is CAWSGAFF. CDR3 nucleotides: TGTGCCTGGAGTGGGGCTTTCTTT.

This clonotype was found many times. J is TRBJ2-1 and V is TRBV11-3; 8 positions match TRBD2. V shed 2 bases and J 3 bases; nucleotides not matched to a gene: 3. Germline V CDR1 and CDR2: SGHNT, YENEEA. The CDR3 contains 15 residues. The CDR3 coding sequence is TGTGCCAGCAGCTTACAAGCGGGGGACTACAATGAGCAGTTCTTC. Amino acid sequence: CASSLQAGDYNEQFF. Drawing the rest from reference TRBV11-3 and TRBJ2-1, the complete variable domain is EAGVVQSPRYKIIEKKQPVAFWCNPISGHNTLYWYLQNLGQGPELLIRYENEEAVDDSQLPKDRFSAERLKGVDSTLKIQPAELGDSAVYLCASSLQAGDYNEQFFGPGTRLTVL.

This clonotype appeared many times. The CDR3 is CSARDFGASSGNTGELFF. DNA of the CDR3: TGCAGTGCTAGAGACTTCGGTGCCTCTAGCGGAAACACCGGGGAGCTGTTTTTT. The rearrangement joins TRBV20-1 to TRBJ2-2; TRBD2 aligns across 7 bases. V lost 0 bases to trimming and J lost 2 bases; unmatched junction nucleotides: 12. Per germline, CDR1 DFQATT and CDR2 SNEGSKA (reference sequence). This CDR3 region has 18 residues.

At least ten counts were recorded for this clonotype. J is TRBJ2-1 and V is TRBV5-1; TRBD2 aligns across 10 bases. CDR3 size: 17 residues. Germline-derived CDR1 and CDR2 are SGHRS and YFSETQ. Trimming took 0 bases from V and 8 from J; bases not matched to a gene: 11. Written as DNA, the CDR3 is TGCGCCAGCAGCTTGGCTGAAACTAGCGGGACACCTTATGAGCAGTTCTTC. Translating it yields CASSLAETSGTPYEQFF.

This clonotype was recorded many times. The CDR3 sequence is CASSLDLVYEQYF. CDR3 in DNA: TGTGCCAGCAGCTTAGATCTAGTGTACGAGCAGTACTTC. This rearrangement joins TRBV11-2 to TRBJ2-7, with D uncertain. V shed 0 bases and J shed 4 bases, with 7 bases lying between them. The CDR3 has 13 amino acids. Germline CDR1 reads SGHAT; CDR2 reads FQNNGV.

This clonotype was detected many times. The CDR3 region is CASSPWTGVDYGYTF. The CDR3 bases are TGCGCCAGCAGCCCGTGGACAGGGGTCGACTATGGCTACACCTTC. The chain has TRBV5-1 and TRBJ1-2; 9 nucleotides agree with TRBD1. The germline V gene encodes CDR1 SGHRS and CDR2 YFSETQ. V shed 4 bases, J shed 3 bases, and the junction held 7 bases outside the gene matches. This CDR3 contains 15 residues.

This clonotype was recorded at least ten times. The J gene is TRBJ1-6, the V gene TRBV3-1, with D hard to call. The CDR3 consists of 14 residues. Germline assignment: CDR1 LGHDT and CDR2 YNNKEL (reference sequence). Trimming cost V 4 bases and J 14 bases, with 18 bases left between them. The CDR3, as DNA: TGTGCCAGCAGCCGGCGTACCGATGGGTCCACCCTCCACTTT. It specifies CASSRRTDGSTLHF.

This clonotype was observed at least ten times. The rearrangement links TRBV12-3 or TRBV12-4 to TRBJ2-2; 7 nucleotides agree with TRBD2. The ends lost 6 bases at V and 4 bases at J; junction bases unmatched: 8. CDR3 length: 15 residues. Here the CDR3 reads CASRLQGLVTGELFF. In nucleotides, the CDR3 is TGTGCCAGCAGACTCCAAGGACTAGTCACCGGGGAGCTGTTTTTT.

The CDR3 region is CASSQEGSSRYRSTDTQYF. CDR3 bases: TGCGCCAGCAGCCAAGAGGGGTCTAGCAGGTATAGGAGCACAGATACGCAGTATTTT. The chain is built from TRBV4-1 and TRBJ2-3; maybe TRBD2 (5 bases). CDR1 is MGHRA, CDR2 YSYEKL, per germline. Trimming stripped 0 bases from V and 0 bases from J, with 19 bases between. CDR3 size: 19 residues.

V and J are TRBV5-1 and TRBJ2-3, with D unresolved. The CDR3 contains 15 residues. V dropped 0 bases and J dropped 4 bases, with 12 bases sitting between them. Germline CDR1 reads SGHRS; CDR2 reads YFSETQ. CDR3 in DNA: TGCGCCAGCAGCTTGGCGGGCCCCGGGTCAGATACGCAGTATTTT. This sequence encodes CASSLAGPGSDTQYF.

Comments on this clonotype: With a much larger clone just one base away, this may be a read error. Since no conserved phenylalanine or tryptophan closes the CDR3, a read error is the likely cause. The genes are TRBV6-1 and TRBJ2-7; the D is unclear. The CDR3 spans 14 residues. Trimming shortened V by 2 bases and J by 2 bases, and 10 bases separated the two germline ends. Looked up from germline, CDR1 is MNHNS and CDR2 is SASEGT. The CDR3 nucleotides are TGTGCCAGCAGTGAACTTCGGCTAGCCTACGAGCAGTACTCC. It translates to CASSELRLAYEQYS.

Worth noting for this clonotype: The junction differs from germline at one of its ends, possibly a read error. V gene TRBV10-1 combines with J gene TRBJ2-7, with D perhaps TRBD1 (6 bases). Germline CDR1 WNHNN, CDR2 SYGVQD (reference sequence). This CDR3 region has 12 residues. The chain's CDR3 is CASSGTNYDQYF. For the CDR3, the DNA is TGCGCCAGCAGCGGGACAAACTACGATCAGTACTTC.

The V gene is TRBV10-3, the J gene TRBJ2-7; TRBD2 agrees at 9 bases. The CDR3 has 17 amino acids. The germline CDR1 and CDR2 sequences are ENHRY and SYGVKD. V trimming: 8 bases; J trimming: 3 bases; junction bases outside the gene matches: 17. This chain's CDR3 is CAIGAGTSFGGNYEQYF. The CDR3 DNA follows: TGTGCCATCGGGGCCGGGACTAGCTTCGGAGGTAACTACGAGCAGTACTTC.

This clonotype was picked up many times. V gene TRBV9 combines with J gene TRBJ2-1, with a tentative D call TRBD2 (6 bases). V shed 0 bases and J shed 5 bases, with 12 bases lying between them. The CDR3 contains 15 residues. Germline CDR1 and CDR2: SGDLS and YYNGEE. The CDR3 sequence: CASSVAGRDHNEQFF. Written as DNA, the CDR3 is TGTGCCAGCAGCGTAGCTGGGCGGGATCACAATGAGCAGTTCTTC. Drawing the rest from reference TRBV9 and TRBJ2-1, the complete variable domain is DSGVTQTPKHLITATGQRVTLRCSPRSGDLSVYWYQQSLDQGLQFLIQYYNGEERAKGNILERFSAQQFPDLHSELNLSSLELGDSALYFCASSVAGRDHNEQFFGPGTRLTVL.

J is TRBJ2-3 and V is TRBV20-1; TRBD1 matches at 7 bases. This CDR3 has 17 amino acids. The ends lost 3 bases at V and 0 bases at J; junction bases unmatched: 12. CDR1 DFQATT and CDR2 SNEGSKA come from the germline V gene (reference sequence). The CDR3 bases are TGCAGTGCTAGGGGGCTTGTCGGGACAGCTAGCACAGATACGCAGTATTTT. This gives the protein CSARGLVGTASTDTQYF.

This clonotype was picked up a small number of times. V gene TRBV7-3 combines with J gene TRBJ2-1; possible D gene TRBD1, 6 bases. This CDR3 contains 16 residues. CDR1 and CDR2 (germline): SGHTA, FQGTGA. With 0 bases removed from V and 6 bases from J, the gap between germline ends came to 15 bases. DNA for the CDR3: TGTGCCAGCAGCTTAACGACAGGCCTGCAGTCCAATGAGCAGTTCTTC. This translates into CASSLTTGLQSNEQFF.

This clonotype has a count of ten or more. The chain is built from TRBV6-2 or TRBV6-3 and TRBJ2-7; 11 bases match TRBD1. V trimming: 2 bases; J trimming: 3 bases; junction bases outside the gene matches: 12. The CDR3 length is 18 residues. CDR1 is MNHEY, CDR2 SVGEGT, per germline. The chain's CDR3 is CASSYTDYRDRGFYEQYF. Written as DNA, the CDR3 is TGTGCCAGCAGTTACACCGATTACCGGGACAGGGGGTTCTACGAGCAGTACTTC.

The chain's CDR3 is CASSAAGVTTSGYTF. Here the CDR3 DNA reads TGCGCCAGCAGTGCCGCTGGGGTGACAACCTCGGGCTACACCTTC. The chain has TRBV10-2 and TRBJ1-2; D is unresolved. The V and J ends lost 4 bases and 8 bases respectively, with 20 bases between them. The CDR3 extends over 15 amino acids. From germline, CDR1 is WSHSY and CDR2 SAAADI.

There are many counts of this clonotype. The chain employs TRBV20-1 and TRBJ2-7; the D gene is possibly TRBD2 (6 bases). The CDR3 runs 14 residues. Trimming took 0 bases from V and 0 from J, leaving 9 bases between them. The germline gives CDR1 DFQATT, CDR2 SNEGSKA (reference sequence). The CDR3 loop reads CSARDGGNSYEQYF. The CDR3 coding sequence is TGCAGTGCTAGAGATGGCGGGAACTCCTACGAGCAGTACTTC.